Listed below are T cell receptor beta chains from one sample, sequenced in a study of blood T cell repertoires in COVID-19. Produced via immunoSEQ multiplex PCR; TCRdb's table is partial and in-frame only. The data hold 29,000 or so clones, with about 90% observed a single time. The sequenced material came from peripheral blood. The receptors were gathered from a man aged 50 to 60 with active COVID-19. CDR3s include the opening cysteine and the closing phenylalanine or tryptophan. Each record gives: D gene, clone size, J gene, V gene, CDR3 protein, CDR3 DNA. The D gene is left open where the match is weak. The size field is filled for only some rows; it gives once, few, many or a size class.

D: .
size: .
J: TRBJ2-3
V: TRBV9
CDR3: CASSVDSGDTQYF
DNA: TGTGCCAGCAGCGTAGATAGCGGAGATACGCAGTATTTT

D: TRBD2
size: .
J: TRBJ2-1
V: TRBV6-4
CDR3: CASSDDMAGGANEQFF
DNA: TGTGCCAGCAGTGACGACATGGCGGGGGGGGCCAATGAGCAGTTCTTC

D: TRBD1
size: once
J: TRBJ1-2
V: TRBV30
CDR3: CAWSVRQGKGYTF
DNA: TGTGCCTGGAGTGTACGACAGGGAAAGGGCTACACCTTC

D: .
size: once
J: TRBJ1-5
V: TRBV6-1
CDR3: CASSEIFGQPQHF
DNA: TGTGCCAGCAGTGAAATTTTCGGTCAGCCCCAGCATTTT

D: .
size: .
J: TRBJ2-7
V: TRBV6-5
CDR3: CASRTHGGEQYF
DNA: TGTGCCAGCAGAACTCACGGAGGGGAGCAGTACTTC

D: TRBD2
size: .
J: TRBJ2-1
V: TRBV18
CDR3: CASSLLNIRTSGSYNEQFF
DNA: TGTGCCAGCTCTCTGCTAAATATCAGGACTAGCGGGAGTTACAATGAGCAGTTCTTC

D: .
size: once
J: TRBJ2-5
V: TRBV5-5
CDR3: CASSLDHYQETQYF
DNA: TGTGCCAGCAGTTTGGACCACTACCAAGAGACCCAGTACTTC

D: TRBD2
size: .
J: TRBJ2-3
V: TRBV5-1
CDR3: CASPRAGGPQDTQYF
DNA: TGCGCCAGCCCACGAGCGGGAGGGCCCCAAGATACGCAGTATTTT

D: TRBD1
size: once
J: TRBJ2-2
V: TRBV5-1
CDR3: CASSLSGQGNTGELFF
DNA: TGCGCCAGCAGCTTGAGTGGACAGGGGAACACCGGGGAGCTGTTTTTT

D: TRBD1
size: .
J: TRBJ1-2
V: TRBV7-8
CDR3: CASSLGRGTGYGYTF
DNA: TGTGCCAGCAGCTTAGGCCGGGGGACAGGTTATGGCTACACCTTC

D: .
size: .
J: TRBJ1-1
V: TRBV11-2
CDR3: CASSLLSGGTEAFF
DNA: TGTGCCAGCAGCTTACTCTCCGGGGGCACTGAAGCTTTCTTT

D: TRBD2
size: once
J: TRBJ2-3
V: TRBV9
CDR3: CASSVEPSGGDTQYF
DNA: TGTGCCAGCAGCGTAGAGCCTAGCGGGGGAGATACGCAGTATTTT

D: .
size: .
J: TRBJ2-3
V: TRBV18
CDR3: CASSRLGAQDTQYF
DNA: TGTGCCAGCTCACGGCTAGGCGCTCAAGATACGCAGTATTTT

D: .
size: .
J: TRBJ2-2
V: TRBV5-1
CDR3: CASSLGDIGTGELFF
DNA: TGCGCCAGCAGCTTGGGGGACATCGGAACCGGGGAGCTGTTTTTT

D: .
size: .
J: TRBJ1-5
V: TRBV15
CDR3: CATSTREGSQPQHF
DNA: TGTGCCACCAGCACACGGGAGGGAAGTCAGCCCCAGCATTTT

D: TRBD2
size: .
J: TRBJ2-6
V: TRBV27
CDR3: CASSPRWGGKNVLTF
DNA: TGTGCCAGCAGCCCTCGGTGGGGGGGAAAGAACGTCCTGACTTTC

D: TRBD2
size: .
J: TRBJ2-3
V: TRBV3-1/TRBV3-2
CDR3: CASSRGLAGATDTQYF
DNA: TGTGCCAGCAGCCGGGGACTAGCGGGGGCCACAGATACGCAGTATTTT

D: .
size: .
J: TRBJ1-1
V: TRBV5-1
CDR3: CASSLGGRGNTEAFF
DNA: TGCGCCAGCAGCTTGGGCGGGAGGGGTAACACTGAAGCTTTCTTT

D: TRBD1
size: .
J: TRBJ1-1
V: TRBV5-1
CDR3: CASSLLQGSGTEAFF
DNA: TGCGCCAGCAGCCTACTACAGGGGTCCGGTACTGAAGCTTTCTTT

D: .
size: .
J: TRBJ1-3
V: TRBV6-5
CDR3: CATLRGAGGNTIYF
DNA: TGTGCCACGCTGCGGGGGGCAGGTGGAAACACCATATATTTT

D: .
size: .
J: TRBJ1-5
V: TRBV4-2
CDR3: CASSRAIFEEWPPSQHF
DNA: TGTGCCAGCAGCCGCGCAATTTTCGAGGAATGGCCCCCGTCCCAGCATTTT

D: .
size: once
J: TRBJ1-5
V: TRBV27
CDR3: CASSLDSHSNQPQHF
DNA: TGTGCCAGCAGTTTGGACAGTCATAGCAATCAGCCCCAGCATTTT

D: TRBD1
size: .
J: TRBJ2-2
V: TRBV3-1/TRBV3-2
CDR3: CASSQITGVVELFF
DNA: TGTGCCAGCAGCCAAATCACAGGGGTTGTGGAGCTGTTTTTT

D: .
size: .
J: TRBJ1-5
V: TRBV6-4
CDR3: CASSERQLPSNQPQHF
DNA: TGTGCCAGCAGTGAGCGGCAACTTCCGAGCAATCAGCCCCAGCATTTT

D: TRBD2
size: .
J: TRBJ2-7
V: TRBV7-9
CDR3: CASSFESGRSHEQYF
DNA: TGTGCCAGCAGCTTCGAAAGCGGGAGATCCCACGAGCAGTACTTC

D: .
size: .
J: TRBJ1-1
V: TRBV5-1
CDR3: CASSQNLDRNTEAFF
DNA: TGCGCCAGCAGCCAAAATTTGGACAGGAACACTGAAGCTTTCTTT

D: .
size: .
J: TRBJ1-6
V: TRBV3-1/TRBV3-2
CDR3: CASSRRSPILHHNSPLHF
DNA: TGTGCCAGCAGCAGGCGGAGTCCCATTTTACATCATAATTCACCCCTCCACTTT

D: TRBD2
size: .
J: TRBJ2-1
V: TRBV10-3
CDR3: CAIGEGFEQFF
DNA: TGTGCCATCGGGGAGGGATTCGAGCAGTTCTTC

D: .
size: .
J: TRBJ1-2
V: TRBV30
CDR3: CAWSVLGQSGYTF
DNA: TGTGCCTGGAGTGTACTAGGACAGTCTGGCTACACCTTC